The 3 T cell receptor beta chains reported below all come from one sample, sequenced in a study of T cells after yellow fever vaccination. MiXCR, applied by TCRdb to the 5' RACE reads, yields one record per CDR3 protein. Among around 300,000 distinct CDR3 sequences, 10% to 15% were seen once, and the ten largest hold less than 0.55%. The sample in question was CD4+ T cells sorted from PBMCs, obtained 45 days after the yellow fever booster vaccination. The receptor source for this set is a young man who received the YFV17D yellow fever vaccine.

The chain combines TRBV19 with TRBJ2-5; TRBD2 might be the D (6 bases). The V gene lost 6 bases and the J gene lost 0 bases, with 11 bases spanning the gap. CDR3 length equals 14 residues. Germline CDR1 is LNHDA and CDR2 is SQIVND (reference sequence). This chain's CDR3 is CASSNGGHQETQYF. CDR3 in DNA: TGTGCCAGTAGCAACGGGGGACACCAAGAGACCCAGTACTTC.

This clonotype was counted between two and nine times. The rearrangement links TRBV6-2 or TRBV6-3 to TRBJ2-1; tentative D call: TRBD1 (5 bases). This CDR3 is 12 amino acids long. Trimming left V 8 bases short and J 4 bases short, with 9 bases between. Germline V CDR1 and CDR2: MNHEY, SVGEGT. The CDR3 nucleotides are TGTGCCAGCGCAGACAGTTACAATGAGCAGTTCTTC. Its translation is CASADSYNEQFF.

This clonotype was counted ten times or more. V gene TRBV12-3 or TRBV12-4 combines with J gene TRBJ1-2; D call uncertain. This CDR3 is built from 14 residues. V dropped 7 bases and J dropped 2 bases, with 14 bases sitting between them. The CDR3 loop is CASNLSGSNYGYTF. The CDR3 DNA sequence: TGTGCCAGCAACCTGTCCGGCAGCAACTATGGCTACACCTTC.